What follows is one TCR beta chain and its context. This entry comes from a study of blood T cell repertoires in COVID-19. The wider study: Specimens from acute and convalescent COVID-19 originated in the United States, Italy and Spain. PBMCs, B-cell-depleted T cells, or T cells provided the cDNA or gDNA that made up the material.

In the original processing: Amplifying reference gene primers gave estimates of nucleated cell counts. Some clones are missing from TCRdb's copy, which holds only in-frame ones; the method was immunoSEQ multiplex PCR. Clonal size and the V and J genes are those of that table, whereas D and trimming came from the DNA. The table lists tens of thousands of clones, about 88% of them singletons. This TCR was sampled from a woman of 80 years or more with active COVID-19. Sequencing was carried out using peripheral blood.

The CDR3 nucleotides read TGTGCCAGCAGCTTGGCTCGTGACAGAGGGCAGTTCTTC. It yields the protein CASSLARDRGQFF. The chain recombines TRBV5-6 with TRBJ2-1; D might be TRBD1 (5 bases). CDR1 is SGHDT and CDR2 is YYEEEE in the germline V gene. Trimming took off 0 bases at V and 12 bases at J, with 13 bases between the two ends. The CDR3 length is 13 residues. The full variable domain, with the rest looked up from reference TRBV5-6 and TRBJ2-1, is DAGVTQSPTHLIKTRGQQVTLRCSPKSGHDTVSWYQQALGQGPQFIFQYYEEEERQRGNFPDRFSGHQFPNYSSELNVNALLLGDSALYLCASSLARDRGQFFGPGTRLTVL.